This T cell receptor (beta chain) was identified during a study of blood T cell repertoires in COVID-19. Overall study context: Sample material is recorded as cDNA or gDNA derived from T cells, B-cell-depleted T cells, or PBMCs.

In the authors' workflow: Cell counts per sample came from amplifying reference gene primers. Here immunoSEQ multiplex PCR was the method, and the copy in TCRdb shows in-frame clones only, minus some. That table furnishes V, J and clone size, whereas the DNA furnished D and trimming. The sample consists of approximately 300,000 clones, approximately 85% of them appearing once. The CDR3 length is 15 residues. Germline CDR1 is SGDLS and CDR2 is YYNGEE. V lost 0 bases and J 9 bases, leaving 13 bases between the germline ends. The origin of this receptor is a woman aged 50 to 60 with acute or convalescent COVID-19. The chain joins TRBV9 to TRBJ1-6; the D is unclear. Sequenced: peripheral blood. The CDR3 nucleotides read TGTGCCAGCAGCGTAGAAGCCTCCACGAGTTCACCCCTCCACTTT. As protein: CASSVEASTSSPLHF.